This entry is about one T cell receptor beta chain. What this receptor recognizes is not known. No much larger clone exists at a distance of one base, and base qualities are not known. Libraries were constructed by 5' RACE. The run used an Illumina HiSeq 2500. A second roughly 6 to 12 cycle PCR used a sample-barcoded 5' primer and a J-beta primer mix. Each TCR beta cDNA molecule received a unique molecular identifier from a template-switch 5' adaptor carrying 12 random nucleotides. At least 2.5 million CDR3-containing paired-end reads were obtained from each sample. All of the RNA was converted into first-strand cDNA using the Mint cDNA synthesis kit, with a TRBC-specific oligonucleotide serving as the primer. Following uracil-DNA glycosylase treatment, a first 18-cycle PCR with universal primers M1SS and BC2_uni_R was performed on all cDNA. In the original analysis: For normalization, 1 million high-quality reads were randomly selected from each sample, with every read carrying a distinct molecular identifier. Instead of being binned into consensus sequences, reads that shared molecular identifiers were thrown out. CDR3 identification, clonotype clustering and error correction used MiTCR with a Q25 quality threshold and the strictest error-elimination algorithm. A nonparametric unseen species model with Euler transformation was used to estimate lower-bound total TCR beta diversity. Using fastp trimming at Q25 and MiXCR clonotype assembly, TCRdb reanalyzed the public sequencing data and kept in-frame beta chains. Entries that share a CDR3 protein sequence are merged under the most common genes and DNA. The V and J calls here are based on TCRdb, not the publication. This sample gives approximately 1,000,000 distinct CDR3 sequences in total; approximately 38% of them show up just once. Of the sample, 13% is held by the ten largest clones.

The CDR3, from cysteine to phenylalanine, totals 19 residues. Just CDR3 DNA is preserved here, 57 bases in frame from base 1. Cut back by 0 bases and 4 bases, the V and J ends lie 22 bases apart. Reading the germline V gene gives CDR1 MNHNS and CDR2 SASEGT. This record comes from a study of blood T cells in healthy people across ages (dated by TCRdb to between 2015 and 2017). For the study in its entirety: In model experiments, template switching captured roughly one uniquely barcoded TCR beta cDNA molecule for every two T cells. Four age groups were formed from the donors: young (average approximately 17 years), middle-aged (less than 40), aged (under 70) and long-lived (around 82). To avoid experimental bias, donors of different ages were randomly spread across the sequencing lanes. For two donors (one aged 18 to 30 and one aged 80 or older), the study analyzed two additional independent replicas of 1 million unique cDNA reads from the same blood draw. The study measured age-related changes in TCR beta repertoire diversity using deep sequencing normalized with unique cDNA molecular identifiers.

Overall results and qualifications from the work: Estimates of total diversity based on one million sequenced T cells were regarded as lower bounds and as underestimates. Conclusive comparison of naive and antigen-experienced compartments was prevented by the profiling of bulk unsorted PBMCs. As age increased, observed TCR beta diversity per million T cells dropped in a roughly linear way, and a significant reduction was already evident by age about 36. Because the CMV infection status of the donors was unknown, age-related changes in expanded clonotypes may potentially have been confounded. Compared with the aged group, the long-lived group had more naive CD4+ T cells, fewer expanded clones and increased TCR diversity, a pattern suggesting age selection. There was a strong correlation between observed TCR beta diversity and the percentage of naive T cells measured by flow cytometry.

Systemically healthy Caucasian individuals from Russia, 39 in total and aged roughly 6 to 95 years, were included as donors. Ten milliliters of peripheral blood were drawn from each donor into EDTA-treated Vacutainer tubes. Ficoll-Paque density-gradient centrifugation was used to isolate PBMCs, with at least 6 million per sample. Total RNA, at least 6 micrograms per sample, was extracted from PBMCs with Trizol reagent. For every donor, flow cytometry on a PBMC aliquot measured the percentage of naive CD45RAhigh/CD27high T cells. Sequencing was done on a sample of blood. The receptor was isolated from a young man in good health. This receptor chain uses TRBV6-1 and TRBJ1-5, with TRBD1 perhaps the D gene, on 5 matching bases. The nucleotides are TGTGCCAGCAGTGAAGCGCCGTATTACAGGATGGGGGGGAATCAGCCCCAGCATTTT. Its translation is CASSEAPYYRMGGNQPQHF.